The 18 T cell receptor beta chains in this list originate from one sample, sequenced in a study of glioma-infiltrating T cells. Using RNA template, CDR3s of TCR alpha and beta were amplified with iRepertoire arm-PCR. Using its own MiXCR run on the multiplex PCR reads, TCRdb lists one record per CDR3 protein. The table lists around 170,000 distinct CDR3 sequences, roughly two fifths of them singletons, with roughly 5.2% in the top ten. The source material was glioma tissue, nonneoplastic brain tissue, or PBMCs (not recorded which). These TCRs come from a human donor with low-grade glioma or glioblastoma, undergoing nonglioma brain surgery, or in good health (not recorded which).

The V and J genes are TRBV5-4 and TRBJ2-7; perhaps TRBD2 as D (6 bases). The CDR3 runs to 16 residues. V was shortened by 4 bases and J by 4 bases, with 21 bases between the two germline ends. CDR1 SGHNT and CDR2 YYREEE come from the germline V gene (reference sequence). The CDR3 spells CASSRRTNGVRYEQYF. The DNA for the CDR3 is TGTGCCAGCAGCCGAAGGACTAACGGGGTCCGGTACGAGCAGTACTTC.

This clonotype was observed once. The chain couples TRBV28 to TRBJ1-1; no reliable D call. The germline V gene encodes CDR1 MDHEN and CDR2 SYDVKM. V was pared by 10 bases and J by 5 bases, with 17 bases between. The CDR3 runs 13 residues. The CDR3 DNA sequence: TGTGCCAAAAAAAGTCCGGGGAAAACTGAAGCTTTCTTT. Protein product: CAKKSPGKTEAFF.

This clonotype was recorded at least ten times. The chain is built from TRBV2 and TRBJ1-4, with D hard to call. Germline-derived CDR1 and CDR2 are SNHLY and FYNNEI. V gave up 3 bases and J gave up 6 bases, with 2 bases separating them. The CDR3 runs 11 residues. The chain's CDR3 is CASSEDEKLFF. The CDR3 DNA is TGTGCCAGCAGTGAGGATGAAAAACTGTTTTTT. Combining the CDR3 with reference TRBV2 and TRBJ1-4 gives the whole variable domain EPEVTQTPSHQVTQMGQEVILRCVPISNHLYFYWYRQILGQKVEFLVSFYNNEISEKSEIFDDQFSVERPDGSNFTLKIRSTKLEDSAMYFCASSEDEKLFFGSGTQLSVL.

This clonotype has only one observation. The chain uses TRBV12-3 or TRBV12-4 and TRBJ1-3, with D tentatively TRBD1 (5 bases). The germline V and J ends were trimmed by 2 bases and 3 bases, with 11 bases remaining between them. CDR3 length equals 15 residues. CDR3 amino acids: CASSLPDSVGNTIYF. CDR3 coding DNA: TGTGCCAGCAGTTTACCCGACAGTGTTGGAAACACCATATATTTT.

This clonotype appeared a single time. Germline is not matched at one junction end, which may reflect a read error. The chain joins TRBV5-1 to TRBJ2-7; no firm D call. Germline V CDR1 and CDR2: SGHRS, YFSETQ. The CDR3 is 11 residues long. The CDR3 nucleotides read TGCGTCAGCAGCTTGGACTACGAGCAGTACTTC. The encoded protein is CVSSLDYEQYF.

The chain combines TRBV12-3 or TRBV12-4 with TRBJ2-3; D might be TRBD2 (6 bases). Trimming removed 4 bases from V and 1 base from J, with 9 bases in between. CDR3 length: 14 amino acids. The CDR3 loop reads CASSSSSGTDTQYF. The CDR3 coding sequence is TGTGCCAGCAGTTCTTCTAGCGGCACAGATACGCAGTATTTT.

In this sample, this clonotype turned up many times. V and J are TRBV15 and TRBJ2-7; D might be TRBD2 (5 bases). Germline-derived CDR1 and CDR2 are LNHNV and YYDKDF (reference sequence). The CDR3 runs to 13 residues. V lost 5 bases to trimming and J lost 3 bases, with 11 bases between them. CDR3 DNA sequence: TGTGCCACCAGCTTTAGCGTAAGCTACGAGCAGTACTTC. This translates into CATSFSVSYEQYF.

This clonotype was observed at least ten times. The chain couples TRBV5-4 to TRBJ2-7, with a weak D call TRBD1 (5 bases). The V end lost 4 bases, the J end lost 3 bases, and 11 bases lay between the germline ends. The CDR3 loop spans 13 amino acids. Looked up from germline, CDR1 is SGHNT and CDR2 is YYREEE (reference sequence). In nucleotides, the CDR3 is TGTGCCAGCAGCAACGGCAGGGACTACGAGCAGTACTTC. This sequence encodes CASSNGRDYEQYF.

Notes on this clonotype: At one boundary the junction diverges from the germline segment, which might be a read error. The CDR3 DNA follows: TGCGCCAGCAGCCAAGATGAGCTAAAAAATCATCCCCAGCATTTT. Translated, it gives CASSQDELKNHPQHF. The chain carries TRBV4-1 and TRBJ1-5; no clear D. CDR3 length: 15 residues. Germline CDR1 MGHRA, CDR2 YSYEKL.

The sample holds a few counts of this clonotype. The rearrangement links TRBV4-1 to TRBJ2-7; D is perhaps TRBD1 (6 bases). The germline CDR1 and CDR2 sequences are MGHRA and YSYEKL. CDR3 length equals 17 residues. V was clipped by 1 base and J by 7 bases, with 23 bases between them. The CDR3 region has the DNA TGCGCCAGCAGCCAAGGCTGGGGTTATCAGGGGATGGAGGAGCAGTACTTC. It codes for CASSQGWGYQGMEEQYF.

This clonotype was counted ten times or more. The chain combines TRBV20-1 with TRBJ2-1; 11 bases map to TRBD2. CDR3 length: 13 residues. Germline CDR1 is DFQATT and CDR2 is SNEGSKA (reference sequence). Germline trimming cut 6 bases from V and 10 bases from J; bases unmatched to any gene: 8. CDR3 loop: CSAVAGGSGEQFF. In nucleotides, the CDR3 is TGCAGTGCCGTAGCGGGAGGGTCGGGCGAGCAGTTCTTC.

As regards this clonotype: This may come from a read error, since a much larger clone is one base off. The rearrangement links TRBV20-1 to TRBJ2-3, with TRBD2 identical over 8 bases. This CDR3 spans 15 amino acids. Germline lookup yields CDR1 DFQATT and CDR2 SNEGSKA (reference sequence). J was trimmed by 1 base and V by 3 bases; bases with no gene match: 6. Written as DNA, the CDR3 is TGCAGTGCTAGGGTCCAGACTAGCGGCACAGATACGCAGTATTTT. It is translated as CSARVQTSGTDTQYF.

This clonotype has a count of ten or more. V is TRBV6-1 and J is TRBJ2-3; a possible D gene is TRBD2 (5 bases). V lost 6 bases and J lost 4, with 14 bases in between. Germline CDR1 MNHNS, CDR2 SASEGT. CDR3 length equals 14 residues. The CDR3 protein is CASRRGGSSDTQYF. Written as DNA, the CDR3 is TGTGCCAGCAGACGGGGTGGGAGCTCAGATACGCAGTATTTT.

The chain uses TRBV6-5 and TRBJ2-7, with TRBD1 as a possible D gene (5 bases). The CDR3 extends over 15 amino acids. Per the germline V gene, CDR1 is MNHEY and CDR2 is SVGAGI. Trimming left V 7 bases short and J 0 bases short, with 16 bases between. Here the CDR3 reads CASMSRGYSSYEQYF. The CDR3, as DNA: TGTGCCAGCATGAGTAGGGGATATAGCTCCTACGAGCAGTACTTC.

This chain links TRBV19 with TRBJ1-5; D unresolved. From germline, CDR1 is LNHDA and CDR2 SQIVND (reference sequence). This CDR3 spans 12 amino acids. Between the trimmed V and J ends, which lost 6 bases and 8 bases, there was a span of 11 bases. CDR3 in DNA: TGTGCCAGTAGGAGGCACCAAGAGCCCCAGCATTTT. Translated, it gives CASRRHQEPQHF. Supplemented by reference TRBV19 and TRBJ1-5, the full variable domain reads DGGITQSPKYLFRKEGQNVTLSCEQNLNHDAMYWYRQDPGQGLRLIYYSQIVNDFQKGDIAEGYSVSREKKESFPLTVTSAQKNPTAFYLCASRRHQEPQHFGDGTRLSIL.

This clonotype was observed a few times. This chain joins TRBV7-2 and TRBJ2-1; possibly TRBD2 for D (6 bases). V lost 4 bases and J lost 0, with 16 bases in between. This CDR3 is 17 amino acids long. Germline assignment: CDR1 SGHTA and CDR2 FQGNSA. This CDR3 is CASSSHKTGSSYNEQFF. CDR3 bases: TGTGCCAGCAGCTCCCACAAAACCGGGAGCTCCTACAATGAGCAGTTCTTC.

In the case of this clonotype: This could be a read error, since a much larger clone is one nucleotide away. V and J are TRBV28 and TRBJ1-4; no firm D call. The CDR3 contains 13 residues. Germline V gene data show CDR1 as MDHEN and CDR2 as SYDVKM. CDR3 in DNA: TGTGCCAGCAGTTTATTGCACCATGAAAGACTGTTTTTT. Amino acid sequence: CASSLLHHERLFF.

This clonotype appeared a few times. The gene calls are TRBV3-1 and TRBJ1-2, with D possibly being TRBD1 (5 bases). Looked up from germline, CDR1 is LGHDT and CDR2 is YNNKEL (reference sequence). The CDR3 has 15 residues. Trimming stripped 4 bases from V and 4 bases from J, with 16 bases between. The CDR3 loop reads CASSLAAGRGYGYTF. The CDR3 coding sequence is TGTGCCAGCAGCCTCGCAGCGGGTAGGGGCTATGGCTACACCTTC. Using reference TRBV3-1 and TRBJ1-2 for the parts outside the CDR3, the full variable domain is DTAVSQTPKYLVTQMGNDKSIKCEQNLGHDTMYWYKQDSKKFLKIMFSYNNKELIINETVPNRFSPKSPDKAHLNLHINSLELGDSAVYFCASSLAAGRGYGYTFGSGTRLTVV.